The clone carrying this TCR beta chain was detected many times. The antigen is undetermined. The lymph nodes were axillary draining lymph nodes from breast cancer patients. TCRdb processed the multiplex PCR reads anew with MiXCR; each CDR3 protein has one entry. The table lists about 230,000 distinct CDR3 sequences, approximately 30% of them singletons, with about 1.4% in the top ten. This CDR3 is 13 amino acids long. J lost 6 bases, V lost 5 bases, and 8 bases had no gene match. In germline, CDR1 is DFQATT, CDR2 SNEGSKA (reference sequence). The sample comes from a study of breast tumors, draining lymph nodes, adjacent tissues. Findings of the study overall: Data only fit, rather than demonstrated, lymph node origin of most tumor T cells. The data were judged consistent with most tumor T cells coming from lymph node and expanding in tumor. Tumors had less TCR diversity than lymph nodes, more than nontumor tissue.

This receptor was taken from a female donor with breast cancer. Some clones in this sample may be carry-over from other donors' samples. This chain uses TRBV20-1 with TRBJ2-7, with 9 positions matching TRBD2. Sequencing input: axillary lymph node tissue. Written as DNA, the CDR3 is TGCAGTGCTCGTAGCGGGAGTGCGGGCGAGCAGTACTTC. Amino acid sequence: CSARSGSAGEQYF.